This note documents a single T cell receptor beta chain sequence. Its target is not known. The record originates from a study of cytomegalovirus exposure and HLA in healthy donors. The PCR was carried out with 60 Vbeta primers and 13 Jbeta primers. The assay was immunoSEQ multiplex PCR, and TCRdb's table has in-frame clones only and misses some. The sample carries about 250,000 clones, approximately 70% recorded once. Trimming pared 0 bases from V and 0 bases from J, leaving 8 bases between. Germline V gene lookup returns CDR1 MGHRA and CDR2 YSYEKL. The CDR3 runs to 15 residues. General observations from the study: Per a prior analysis, the majority of TCR beta V segments were productive roughly 87% or roughly 30% of the time. A likely sequencing artifact accounted for one observed cluster of highly shared sequence variants. A later analysis, which compared TCR beta chains of equal frequency, found the HLA-associated ones more clonally expanded.

Sequenced input: PBMCs. The chain employs TRBV4-1 and TRBJ2-5; D ambiguous. The sequence was collected from a female donor in good health and CMV-seronegative. The DNA for the CDR3 is TGCGCCAGCAGCCAAGATCAGGTGTACCAAGAGACCCAGTACTTC. The encoded protein is CASSQDQVYQETQYF.